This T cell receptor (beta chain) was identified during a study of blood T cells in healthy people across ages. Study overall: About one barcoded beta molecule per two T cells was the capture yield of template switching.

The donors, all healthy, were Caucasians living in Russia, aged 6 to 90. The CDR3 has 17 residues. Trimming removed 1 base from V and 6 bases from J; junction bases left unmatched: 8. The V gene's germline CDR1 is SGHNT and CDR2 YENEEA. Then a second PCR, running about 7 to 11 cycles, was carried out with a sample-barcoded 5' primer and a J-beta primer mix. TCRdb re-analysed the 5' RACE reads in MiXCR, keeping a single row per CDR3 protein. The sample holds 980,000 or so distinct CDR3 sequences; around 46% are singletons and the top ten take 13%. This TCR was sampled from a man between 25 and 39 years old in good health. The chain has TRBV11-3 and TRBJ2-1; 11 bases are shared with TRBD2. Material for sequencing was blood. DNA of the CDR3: TGTGCCAGCAGCTTAGCTAAAACTAGCGGGGGCTCCAATGAGCAGTTCTTC. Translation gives CASSLAKTSGGSNEQFF.